Sequencing of this T cell receptor beta chain was carried out in a study of T cell changes during pregnancy in multiple sclerosis. Assay: immunoSEQ multiplex PCR; the TCRdb copy retains only in-frame clones and omits some. Of about 47,000 clones detected, over 75% appear once; the ten largest clones hold 6.5% to 9.5%. Trimming left V 4 bases short and J 2 bases short, with 12 bases between. The CDR3 loop spans 14 amino acids. Germline V CDR1 and CDR2: SEHNR, FQNEAQ (reference sequence). This chain connects TRBV7-9 to TRBJ2-7, with unresolved D. This sequence originates from a female donor with multiple sclerosis, enrolled in a pregnancy study. The source material was CD8+ T cells from peripheral blood mononuclear cells, sampled in the second trimester of pregnancy. Written as DNA, the CDR3 is TGTGCCAGCAGCTCTCCACTTACAGCCTACGAGCAGTACTTC. Translating gives CASSSPLTAYEQYF. Combining the CDR3 with reference TRBV7-9 and TRBJ2-7 gives the whole variable domain DTGVSQNPRHKITKRGQNVTFRCDPISEHNRLYWYRQTLGQGPEFLTYFQNEAQLEKSRLLSDRFSAERPKGSFSTLEIQRTEQGDSAMYLCASSSPLTAYEQYFGPGTRLTVT.